This T cell receptor beta chain was sequenced for a study of cytomegalovirus exposure and HLA in healthy donors. From germline, CDR1 is LGHNA and CDR2 YSLEER. The CDR3 sequence is 12 residues long. The V end lost 4 bases, the J end lost 7 bases, and 8 bases lay between the germline ends. Method: immunoSEQ multiplex PCR; TCRdb's copy keeps in-frame clones and lacks some. The table lists roughly 100,000 clones, about 95% of them singletons, with around 0.85% in the top ten. The TCR was taken from a woman younger than 30 in good health and CMV-seronegative. This chain joins TRBV4-3 and TRBJ2-1; a weak D match, TRBD1 (5 bases). The specimen sequenced was PBMCs. The chain's CDR3 is CASSLPGNEQFF. The CDR3 DNA reads TGCGCCAGCAGCCTCCCAGGGAATGAGCAGTTCTTC.